This T cell receptor beta chain was sequenced in a study of blood T cell repertoires in COVID-19. About the research overall: COVID-19 samples from acute and convalescent phases originated in the United States, Italy and Spain. T cells, B-cell-depleted T cells, or PBMCs supplied cDNA or gDNA.

The ends were cut back, 0 bases at V and 6 bases at J, with 12 bases in the middle. Germline values: CDR1 KGHSH, CDR2 LQKENI. The CDR3 consists of 16 residues. Methods used by the authors: Amplification of reference gene primers provided the estimated nucleated cell counts. Data came from immunoSEQ multiplex PCR; TCRdb stores just in-frame clones and leaves some out. That table gives V, J and clone size, and the DNA gave D and trimming. The sample shows 390,000 or so clones, nearly 90% of them seen only once. This sequence was found in a man between 18 and 29 years old with active or convalescent COVID-19. Sequenced sample: peripheral blood. V is TRBV18 and J is TRBJ1-6; TRBD1 might be the D (5 bases). CDR3 nucleotide sequence: TGTGCCAGCTCACCACCGGGGAGCGGGGGTAATTCACCCCTCCACTTT. Translating gives CASSPPGSGGNSPLHF.